These 8 T cell receptor beta chains share one sample of origin, sequenced in a study of T cell repertoires in ileal Crohn's disease. Clones were read by immunoSEQ multiplex PCR, and TCRdb kept only the in-frame ones, dropping some. The sample includes several thousand clones, roughly 88% of them seen just once. Specimen: ileal tissue. The source is an adult with Crohn's disease.

J is TRBJ2-4 and V is TRBV11-2; a weak D match, TRBD1 (6 bases). There are 13 residues in the CDR3. Germline V CDR1 and CDR2: SGHAT, FQNNGV. Deletions cut 1 base from V and 5 bases from J, with 6 bases between. In DNA form, the CDR3 reads TGTGCCAGCAGCTTAGCAGGGGAAAACATTCAGTACTTC. It translates to CASSLAGENIQYF.

The chain uses TRBV4-2 and TRBJ2-1; 11 bases map to TRBD2. Looked up from germline, CDR1 is LGHNA and CDR2 is YNFKEQ. V gave up 4 bases and J gave up 8 bases; unmatched junction bases: 10. The CDR3 has 16 residues. CDR3 in DNA: TGTGCCAGCAGCCCCACTTCGGTAGCGGGAGGGGATGAGCAGTTCTTC. This encodes CASSPTSVAGGDEQFF.

In this sample, this clone turned up once. The chain links TRBV19 to TRBJ1-5; 9 bases map to TRBD1. The CDR3 is made up of 16 amino acids. V lost 4 bases to trimming and J lost 9 bases; unmatched junction nucleotides: 13. Germline loops: CDR1 LNHDA, CDR2 SQIVND (reference sequence). Here the CDR3 reads CASSTGTGSLRMPQHF. In DNA, the CDR3 is TGTGCCAGTAGTACGGGGACAGGGTCCCTTCGGATGCCCCAGCATTTT. Full variable domain (outside the CDR3, taken from reference TRBV19 and TRBJ1-5): DGGITQSPKYLFRKEGQNVTLSCEQNLNHDAMYWYRQDPGQGLRLIYYSQIVNDFQKGDIAEGYSVSREKKESFPLTVTSAQKNPTAFYLCASSTGTGSLRMPQHFGDGTRLSIL.

This clone was counted a few times. The V call is TRBV6-1, the J call TRBJ2-3; 12 nucleotides line up with TRBD2. CDR3 length: 15 amino acids. V dropped 2 bases and J dropped 4; count of bases not matched to a gene: 1. Germline V gives CDR1 MNHNS, CDR2 SASEGT. The CDR3 DNA follows: TGTGCCAGCAGTGAACTAGCGGGGGGGCCAGATACGCAGTATTTT. This codes for CASSELAGGPDTQYF.

The chain joins TRBV2 to TRBJ2-7; 13 bases are shared with TRBD2. The CDR3 spans 16 residues. CDR1 and CDR2 from the germline V gene are SNHLY and FYNNEI. V shed 6 bases and J 3 bases; nucleotides not matched to a gene: 8. In DNA, the CDR3 is TGTGCCAGCAGCGAGCCTACTAGCGGGAGGGACTACGAGCAGTACTTC. It codes for CASSEPTSGRDYEQYF.

This clone was counted a few times. This rearrangement joins TRBV4-2 to TRBJ2-7; D tentatively fits TRBD1 or TRBD2 (5 bases each). This CDR3 has 14 amino acids. Trimming shortened V by 5 bases and J by 1 base, and 12 bases separated the two germline ends. CDR1 is LGHNA, CDR2 YNFKEQ, per germline. Written as DNA, the CDR3 is TGTGCCAGCAGCGAGGGGCAGGGATCCTACGAGCAGTACTTC. Translation: CASSEGQGSYEQYF.

The V and J genes are TRBV10-1 and TRBJ2-7; 8 bases fit TRBD1. This CDR3 is built from 12 residues. V shed 8 bases, J shed 3 bases, and the junction held 3 bases outside the gene matches. CDR1 WNHNN and CDR2 SYGVQD come from the germline V gene (reference sequence). CDR3 in amino acids: CASSGGGYEQYF. The DNA of the CDR3 is TGCGCCAGCTCAGGGGGCGGCTACGAGCAGTACTTC.

The chain employs TRBV2 and TRBJ2-3; 8 nucleotides agree with TRBD2. The CDR3 contains 14 residues. J lost 1 base, V lost 5 bases, and 2 bases had no gene match. Germline CDR1 SNHLY, CDR2 FYNNEI. The CDR3 loop is CASSLTSGTDTQYF. The CDR3 bases are TGTGCCAGCAGTTTGACTAGCGGCACAGATACGCAGTATTTT.